These T cell receptor beta chains were read from a single sample in a study of OX40 agonist ivuxolimab in advanced cancers. TCRdb's table, derived via immunoSEQ multiplex PCR, lists solely in-frame clones and lacks some. This table has 65,000 to 80,000 clones, around 90% appearing once. This sample comprised CD4+ or CD8+ T cells sorted from blood, obtained in a trial of the OX40 agonist ivuxolimab. These receptor sequences come from an adult with an advanced solid tumor such as melanoma, head and neck, liver or kidney cancer. Both conserved end residues are part of each CDR3. A D gene is named only where the DNA matches it firmly. Size tells how often a clone was seen (once, few, many) or the class of an expanded clone, and some rows leave it out.

>NA|TRBV14|TRBJ1-1|NA
TGTGCCAGCAGCCAAGTTAGCAGTGGGAACACTGAAGCTTTCTTT
CASSQVSSGNTEAFF
>NA|TRBV13|TRBJ1-2|NA
TGTGCCAGCAGCTTAGGGGCGGACAGAAACTATGGCTACACCTTC
CASSLGADRNYGYTF
>TRBD1|TRBV27|TRBJ1-5|NA
TGTGCCAGCAGTTTGACAGGGCGATTTCAGCCCCAGCATTTT
CASSLTGRFQPQHF
>TRBD2|TRBV7-9|TRBJ2-7|NA
TGTGCCAGCAGCCCCGGGGGGGCTTACGAGCAGTACTTC
CASSPGGAYEQYF
>NA|TRBV6-5|TRBJ1-2|NA
TGTGCCAGCAGTTCGCCCCAAATGAACTATGGCTACACCTTC
CASSSPQMNYGYTF
>TRBD1|TRBV5-8|TRBJ2-7|NA
TGTGCCAGCAGCTTGGTCCGGGACAGGGTCTACGAGCAGTACTTC
CASSLVRDRVYEQYF
>NA|TRBV2|TRBJ1-2|few
TGTGCCAGCAGCAGGGAGATCAACTATGGCTACACCTTC
CASSREINYGYTF
>NA|TRBV7-2|TRBJ1-1|NA
TGTGCCAGCAGCTTAGGGGGCTCATTCATGAACACTGAAGCTTTCTTT
CASSLGGSFMNTEAFF
>NA|TRBV4-1|TRBJ2-1|NA
TGCGCCAGCAGCCAAGGGGCAGGGCTGCAAAATGAGCAGTTCTTC
CASSQGAGLQNEQFF
>NA|TRBV27|TRBJ2-2|NA
TGTGCCAGCAGTTTGGGACATGCGAACACCGGGGAGCTGTTTTTT
CASSLGHANTGELFF
>NA|TRBV28|TRBJ1-1|once
TGTGCCAGCAGTTTCTGGGGAGAAGCTTTCTTT
CASSFWGEAFF
>TRBD1|TRBV27|TRBJ1-2|NA
TGTGCCAGCAGTACAACCAGGGGGACAAACTATGGCTACACCTTC
CASSTTRGTNYGYTF
>TRBD2|TRBV5-1|TRBJ2-1|few
TGCGCCAGCAGACGCCTCCTAGCGGAGAGCTCCTACAATGAGCAGTTCTTC
CASRRLLAESSYNEQFF
>NA|TRBV28|TRBJ1-1|NA
TGTGCCAGCAGTTTGCGGGGCCCAATGAACACTGAAGCTTTCTTT
CASSLRGPMNTEAFF
>NA|TRBV7-8|TRBJ1-1|NA
TGTGCCAGCAGCCCAGAGGGTGGCGTCGATGAAGCTTTCTTT
CASSPEGGVDEAFF
>NA|TRBV6-1|TRBJ2-7|NA
TGTGCCAGCAGTGAAAGGGCAGGATCGTCCTACGAGCAGTACTTC
CASSERAGSSYEQYF
>NA|TRBV9|TRBJ1-2|few
TGTGCCAGCAGCGTAGGGGCCTTAGGCTACACCTTC
CASSVGALGYTF
>NA|TRBV6-5|TRBJ2-5|NA
TGTGCCAGCAGTGCCCGGGACTACCAAGAGACCCAGTACTTC
CASSARDYQETQYF
>NA|TRBV11-3|TRBJ1-1|NA
TGTGCCAGCAGCTTTTATACTGGGGTAGGCACTGAAGCTTTCTTT
CASSFYTGVGTEAFF
>NA|TRBV7-9|TRBJ2-5|NA
TGTGCCAGCAGCCTGCCAAGGGGCCGGCAAGAGACCCAGTACTTC
CASSLPRGRQETQYF
>TRBD1|TRBV11-3|TRBJ2-7|once
TGTGCCAGCAGCAAGCGGACAGGGGGCGTCCACGAGCAGTACTTC
CASSKRTGGVHEQYF
>TRBD2|TRBV7-9|TRBJ2-7|NA
TGTGCCAGCAGCTTAGGTAGCGGCGGGAGCGAGCAGTACTTC
CASSLGSGGSEQYF
>TRBD1|TRBV5-6|TRBJ1-3|NA
TGTGCCAGCAGCCATCCGCGCCGCCAGGGGGCGAAAGCTGGAAACACCATATATTTT
CASSHPRRQGAKAGNTIYF
>TRBD1|TRBV12-5|TRBJ2-5|NA
TGTGCTAGTGGTTTGGTAGGGACAGGGATGTTGGAGACCCAGTACTTC
CASGLVGTGMLETQYF
>TRBD1|TRBV9|TRBJ2-7|NA
TGTGCCAGCAGCGTAGACAGGGGGCTTGTGAGTGAGCAGTACTTC
CASSVDRGLVSEQYF
>NA|TRBV7-8|TRBJ2-7|NA
TGTGCCAGCACCGCTAGTCACTACGAGCAGTACTTC
CASTASHYEQYF
>NA|TRBV11-3|TRBJ2-2|NA
TGTGCCCTGGGGGGAGGACCCGGGGAGCTGTTTTTT
CALGGGPGELFF
>NA|TRBV6-6|TRBJ2-7|NA
TGTGCCTCCATGGACATCTCCTACGAGCAGTACTTC
CASMDISYEQYF
>TRBD2|TRBV5-1|TRBJ2-7|NA
TGCGCCAGCAGCTTTCTAACTAGCGGGACACGAAGCTCCTACGAGCAGTACTTC
CASSFLTSGTRSSYEQYF
>NA|TRBV7-9|TRBJ1-2|NA
TGTGCCGTTAGAAAAGGGGGCTACACCTTC
CAVRKGGYTF
>NA|TRBV7-2|TRBJ2-1|NA
TGTGCCAGCAGCTTAGATATAGGGGGCTACAATGAGCAGTTCTTC
CASSLDIGGYNEQFF
>NA|TRBV30|TRBJ2-5|NA
TGTGCCTGGACCCTCCAAGAGACCCAGTACTTC
CAWTLQETQYF
>NA|TRBV6-6|TRBJ2-3|NA
TGTGCCAGCAGTTACCGGGACCCCACAGATACGCAGTATTTT
CASSYRDPTDTQYF
>NA|TRBV7-7|TRBJ2-1|NA
TGTGCTAGCAGCTTTAGTTGGACCCGCTCCTACAATGAGCAGTTCTTC
CASSFSWTRSYNEQFF
>TRBD1|TRBV18|TRBJ2-2|NA
TGTGCCAGCTCACCAGATAGGGGGCCCGACACCGGGGAGCTGTTTTTT
CASSPDRGPDTGELFF
>NA|TRBV4-1|TRBJ1-1|NA
TGCGCCAGCAGCCAGGAAACAGGGTGGACTGAAGCTTTCTTT
CASSQETGWTEAFF
>TRBD2|TRBV4-3|TRBJ2-7|NA
TGCGCCAGCAGCCAACGACTAGCGGGAGGGGTAGCCGAGCAGTACTTC
CASSQRLAGGVAEQYF
>TRBD1|TRBV4-1|TRBJ1-4|NA
TGCGCCAGCAGCCAGGGGGGGACAGGTGAAAAACTGTTTTTT
CASSQGGTGEKLFF
>NA|TRBV11-2|TRBJ2-7|NA
TGTGCCAGCAGCTTAGTAGCCCACTACGAGCAGTACTTC
CASSLVAHYEQYF
>NA|TRBV7-9|TRBJ1-1|NA
TGTGCCAGCAGCTTCGGGTCCACTGAAGCTTTCTTT
CASSFGSTEAFF
>NA|TRBV6-5|TRBJ2-7|NA
TGTGCCAGCAGTTACTCCGGGACTGCGGAGTACGAGCAGTACTTC
CASSYSGTAEYEQYF
>TRBD1|TRBV9|TRBJ2-1|NA
TGTGCCAGCAGCCGACAGGGGAGTGAGCAGTTCTTC
CASSRQGSEQFF
>NA|TRBV21-1|TRBJ2-3|NA
TGTGCCAGCAGCAGGGCGACTGCGGGGGCGGGGCCAGATACGCAGTATTTT
CASSRATAGAGPDTQYF
>NA|TRBV6-5|TRBJ2-7|NA
TGTGCCAGCAGTTACTTGGGACCATACTACGAGCAGTACTTC
CASSYLGPYYEQYF
>NA|TRBV10-1|TRBJ1-1|many
TGCGCCAGCAGTGTTACCAAGAACACTGAAGCTTTCTTT
CASSVTKNTEAFF
>TRBD2|TRBV4-2|TRBJ2-2|NA
TGTGCCAGCGGCCTACCGTCTTGGAGCGGGAACATTCGGACCGGGGAGCTGTTTTTT
CASGLPSWSGNIRTGELFF
>NA|TRBV2|TRBJ2-7|NA
TGTGCCAGCAGTGACGCGGCAACCTACGAGCAGTACTTC
CASSDAATYEQYF